These T cell receptor beta chains were read from a single sample in a study of blood T cell repertoires in COVID-19. Profiling relied on immunoSEQ multiplex PCR, and the TCRdb table lists in-frame clones only, not all of them. This table holds about 320,000 clones, roughly 85% found once. Sequencing input: PBMCs or T cells enriched from blood (not recorded which). The receptors derive from a woman in her twenties or thirties who had been exposed to COVID-19. Both conserved end residues are part of each CDR3. Fields, in order: V gene, D gene, J gene, clone size, CDR3 DNA, CDR3 protein. A D gene is named only where the DNA matches it firmly. Only part of the rows carry a size: once, few, many, or a class if the clone is expanded.

TRBV3-1/TRBV3-2	TRBD1	TRBJ2-7	-	TGTGCCAGCAGCCGGGACAGGGAGGGCGAGCAGTACTTC	CASSRDREGEQYF
TRBV6-2/TRBV6-3	TRBD1	TRBJ1-4	-	TGTGCCAGCAGCCGGGGACAGGGGGTTCAGGAAAAACTGTTTTTT	CASSRGQGVQEKLFF
TRBV30	-	TRBJ1-2	-	TGTGCCTGGAGCACAGGGTCCAACTATGGCTACACCTTC	CAWSTGSNYGYTF
TRBV3-1/TRBV3-2	-	TRBJ2-1	-	TGTGCCAGCAGCCAAGATCTCACGGGTAGCTCCTACAATGAGCAGTTCTTC	CASSQDLTGSSYNEQFF
TRBV30	-	TRBJ1-3	-	TGTGCCTGGAGGCAAGCGGGAAACACCATATATTTT	CAWRQAGNTIYF
TRBV28	TRBD1	TRBJ1-1	once	TGTGCCAGCAGTTTATTCCAGGGGGCTGGCACTGAAGCTTTCTTT	CASSLFQGAGTEAFF
TRBV7-2	TRBD1	TRBJ2-1	-	TGTGCCAGCAGCTTACGACAGGGGGTGTACAATGAGCAGTTCTTC	CASSLRQGVYNEQFF
TRBV18	TRBD2	TRBJ2-4	-	TGTGCCAGCTCACCGACGGCGGGGGGTGGCTTTAACATTCAGTACTTC	CASSPTAGGGFNIQYF
TRBV3-1/TRBV3-2	-	TRBJ2-3	-	TGTGCCAGCAGCCAAGATTCCGCGTTTCGTCCGTATTTT	CASSQDSAFRPYF
TRBV19	-	TRBJ1-1	-	TGTGCCAGTAGTTTCCCAGGGGAGAACACTGAAGCTTTCTTT	CASSFPGENTEAFF
TRBV18	TRBD1	TRBJ1-6	-	TGTGCCAGCTCACCACGGGGACAGGTTAATTCACCCCTCCACTTT	CASSPRGQVNSPLHF
TRBV6-2/TRBV6-3	TRBD2	TRBJ2-3	-	TGTGCCAGCAGTGATAGGACTAGCCAAAGCACAGATACGCAGTATTTT	CASSDRTSQSTDTQYF
TRBV18	TRBD1	TRBJ2-2	-	TGTGCCAGCTCATACCGGAGTCGAGACAGGGTGGCCGGGGAGCTGTTTTTT	CASSYRSRDRVAGELFF
TRBV4-3	TRBD1	TRBJ2-1	-	TGCGCCAGCAGTCGGGACAGCTACAATGAGCAGTTCTTC	CASSRDSYNEQFF
TRBV2	TRBD1	TRBJ2-7	-	TGTGCCAGCAGTGAGCGGGGGACAGGGGTCGGCGAGCAGTACTTC	CASSERGTGVGEQYF
TRBV6-5	-	TRBJ2-2	-	TGTGCCAGCAAATCCCAGGGAAACACCGGGGAGCTGTTTTTT	CASKSQGNTGELFF
TRBV18	TRBD1	TRBJ1-6	-	TGTGCCAGCTCACCGACAGGGCCGAGCTCCTATAATTCACCCCTCCACTTT	CASSPTGPSSYNSPLHF
TRBV4-3	-	TRBJ1-6	-	TGCGCCAGCAGCCGAACCTACGGGGATTCACCCCTCCACTTT	CASSRTYGDSPLHF
TRBV3-1/TRBV3-2	-	TRBJ1-1	-	TGTGCCAGCAGCCAAGAAAATTTAGAGAACACTGAAGCTTTCTTT	CASSQENLENTEAFF
TRBV28	TRBD1	TRBJ1-4	-	TGTGCCAGCAGTTCGCCGTTCGACAGGGGGAACCCAACTAATGAAAAACTGTTTTTT	CASSSPFDRGNPTNEKLFF
TRBV11-2	-	TRBJ1-5	-	TGTGCCAGCAGCTTCTATAGCAATCAGCCCCAGCATTTT	CASSFYSNQPQHF
TRBV7-9	-	TRBJ1-3	-	TGTGCCAGCAGCTTACCCCGACAGGTTACAGGAAACACCATATATTTT	CASSLPRQVTGNTIYF
TRBV28	TRBD1	TRBJ1-4	few	TGTGCCAGCAGTCCCAGGGGGCAGGGGTGGGGTGAAAAACTGTTTTTT	CASSPRGQGWGEKLFF
TRBV3-1/TRBV3-2	-	TRBJ1-3	-	TGTGCCAGCACCGCGGCAGGGTTTGCCGGAAACACCATATATTTT	CASTAAGFAGNTIYF
TRBV6-5	TRBD2	TRBJ2-2	-	TGTGCCAGCATCTCGGGGGGAGCCGGGGAGCTGTTTTTT	CASISGGAGELFF
TRBV30	-	TRBJ1-5	-	TGTGCCTGGAGTCTTAAGGGGGGGGCTCATCAGCCCCAGCATTTT	CAWSLKGGAHQPQHF
TRBV9	TRBD1	TRBJ1-2	-	TGTGCCAGCGGAGAGGACAGGGGGCTATATGGCTACACCTTC	CASGEDRGLYGYTF
TRBV11-2	TRBD1	TRBJ1-3	once	TGTGCCAGCAGCGCACGTGGGACAGGGGGCCACTCTGGAAACACCATATATTTT	CASSARGTGGHSGNTIYF
TRBV5-1	TRBD1	TRBJ1-2	-	TGCGCCAGCAGCTTCCGGACAGGCAGCGGCTACACCTTC	CASSFRTGSGYTF
TRBV5-1	-	TRBJ2-7	-	TGCGCCAGCAGCGGCCAGAACCAGCAGTACTTC	CASSGQNQQYF
TRBV5-1	-	TRBJ2-3	-	TGCGCCAGCAGCCCCGTAGGAGACACAGATACGCAGTATTTT	CASSPVGDTDTQYF
TRBV9	TRBD2	TRBJ2-1	-	TGTGCCAGCAGCGAACGATTAGCGGGAGGGCCCTACAATGAGCAGTTCTTC	CASSERLAGGPYNEQFF
TRBV5-4	-	TRBJ1-2	few	TGTGCCAGCAGCTTCTCCGGTGCTGGCTACACCTTC	CASSFSGAGYTF
TRBV11-2	TRBD1	TRBJ1-1	-	TGTGCCAGCAGCTTCACAGGGGTTGGCACTGAAGCTTTCTTT	CASSFTGVGTEAFF
TRBV2	TRBD2	TRBJ2-1	-	TGTGCCAGCAGTGAGGGGACTAGTGTATCTTACAATGAGCAGTTCTTC	CASSEGTSVSYNEQFF